Following are 10 T cell receptor beta chains from one sample sequenced in a study of shared clonotypes between healthy human individuals. Sequencing used immunoSEQ multiplex PCR; TCRdb keeps in-frame clones, though not all of them. The sample holds hundreds of thousands of clones, about 96% seen once. The sequenced sample consisted of naive CD4+ T cells sorted from blood. This sample's subset: CD45RA+ positively selected. These receptors came from a woman aged 25 to 45 in good health.

The chain couples TRBV4-2 to TRBJ1-1; D unresolved. This CDR3 has 15 residues. Trimming cost V 4 bases and J 0 bases, with 12 bases left between them. Germline assignment: CDR1 LGHNA and CDR2 YNFKEQ. CDR3 nucleotide sequence: TGTGCCAGCAGCCCCCAGGTACAAATGAACACTGAAGCTTTCTTT. Translating gives CASSPQVQMNTEAFF.

The chain carries TRBV10-1 and TRBJ2-1; D not resolved. V lost 4 bases to trimming and J lost 6 bases, with 16 bases between them. The CDR3 is 15 residues long. Germline V gene lookup returns CDR1 WNHNN and CDR2 SYGVQD (reference sequence). The CDR3 region has the DNA TGCGCCAGCAGTGCCCCGGGTCCGTCCCTCAATGAGCAGTTCTTC. It codes for CASSAPGPSLNEQFF.

This chain uses TRBV5-1 with TRBJ2-2; D is ambiguous. Germline V gives CDR1 SGHRS, CDR2 YFSETQ. V gave up 0 bases and J gave up 2 bases, with 8 bases separating them. The length of the CDR3 is 15 residues. CDR3 DNA sequence: TGCGCCAGCAGCTTGGAAGGATACAACACCGGGGAGCTGTTTTTT. This encodes CASSLEGYNTGELFF.

V gene TRBV18 combines with J gene TRBJ1-6, with unresolved D. The CDR3 is made up of 14 amino acids. The V end was cut by 1 base, the J end by 11 bases, with 12 bases between. CDR1 and CDR2 from the germline V gene are KGHSH and LQKENI. The CDR3 here is CASSPRAGETPLHF. Here the CDR3 DNA reads TGTGCCAGCTCACCACGGGCTGGGGAGACACCCCTCCACTTT.

V is TRBV4-1 and J is TRBJ2-4, with TRBD1 identical over 11 bases. The J segment lost 4 bases and the V segment lost 2 bases, leaving 4 bases of the junction unmatched. Germline lookup yields CDR1 MGHRA and CDR2 YSYEKL. This CDR3 is 16 amino acids long. CDR3 DNA sequence: TGCGCCAGCAGCCAACCCGGACAGGGGGCTAAAAACATTCAGTACTTC. It yields the protein CASSQPGQGAKNIQYF.

This chain joins TRBV19 and TRBJ2-1; 7 nucleotides line up with TRBD1. V dropped 3 bases and J dropped 8; count of bases not matched to a gene: 10. The germline V gene has CDR1 LNHDA and CDR2 SQIVND (reference sequence). This CDR3 comprises 15 residues. CDR3 sequence: CASSIPGTATYEQFF. The CDR3 region has the DNA TGTGCCAGTAGTATCCCCGGGACAGCAACGTATGAGCAGTTCTTC.

The chain employs TRBV27 and TRBJ2-1, with D perhaps TRBD1 (6 bases). This CDR3 is 13 amino acids long. Deletions cut 5 bases from V and 5 bases from J, with 10 bases between. The germline CDR1 and CDR2 sequences are MNHEY and SMNVEV (reference sequence). The CDR3 DNA follows: TGTGCCAGCAGTACACACAGGGACAATGAGCAGTTCTTC. It is translated as CASSTHRDNEQFF.

The rearrangement links TRBV5-1 to TRBJ2-1; the D gene is possibly TRBD2 (6 bases). CDR3 length equals 15 residues. Germline assignment: CDR1 SGHRS and CDR2 YFSETQ. Trimming shortened V by 7 bases and J by 1 base, and 15 bases separated the two germline ends. The CDR3 region is CASPGPSDSYNEQFF. CDR3 DNA sequence: TGCGCCAGCCCCGGGCCTAGCGATTCCTACAATGAGCAGTTCTTC.

A few counts support this clone. The chain uses TRBV30 and TRBJ2-7; no firm D call. This CDR3 is built from 11 residues. Germline assignment: CDR1 GTSNPN and CDR2 SVGIG (reference sequence). V was trimmed by 4 bases and J by 1 base, leaving 5 bases between them. CDR3 sequence reads: CAWTSSYEQYF. The CDR3 DNA reads as TGTGCCTGGACTTCTTCCTACGAGCAGTACTTC.

The chain recombines TRBV30 with TRBJ1-2; D is undetermined. Germline V CDR1 and CDR2: GTSNPN, SVGIG (reference sequence). Trimming took 6 bases from V and 1 from J, leaving 18 bases between them. The CDR3 totals 15 residues. The CDR3 nucleotides are TGTGCCTGTACGGGAGGACGGGGAAATAACTATGGCTACACCTTC. It yields the protein CACTGGRGNNYGYTF. Based on the CDR3 plus reference TRBV30 and TRBJ1-2, the full variable domain is SQTIHQWPATLVQPVGSPLSLECTVEGTSNPNLYWYRQAAGRGLQLLFYSVGIGQISSEVPQNLSASRPQDRQFILSSKKLLLSDSGFYLCACTGGRGNNYGYTFGSGTRLTVV.